This T cell receptor beta chain was sequenced for a study of blood T cell repertoires in COVID-19. At the level of the study: The analysed material was cDNA or gDNA that came from T cells, B-cell-depleted T cells, or PBMCs.

The method was immunoSEQ multiplex PCR; TCRdb's version includes in-frame clones alone and lacks a portion of them. The sample has 300,000 or so clones; around 88% are singletons. The V end lost 4 bases, the J end lost 4 bases, and 10 bases lay between the germline ends. The CDR3 has 13 amino acids. Germline V gene sequence: CDR1 LGHDT, CDR2 YNNKEL (reference sequence). This clone has only a few counts. The source material was peripheral blood. This TCR came from a woman in her twenties or thirties who had recovered from COVID-19. The chain combines TRBV3-1 (or the pseudogene TRBV3-2) with TRBJ1-1; TRBD1 might be the D (5 bases). The CDR3 coding sequence is TGTGCCAGCAGCCTGGAGGGGCTCACTGAAGCTTTCTTT. This sequence encodes CASSLEGLTEAFF.